Listed here is a single TCR beta chain. This sample is drawn from a study of PD-L1 blockade in urothelial cancer. Study information: About 85% of the roughly 30 patients comprised males who had bladder-origin urothelial cancer. Samples came from 3 weeks, at the second dose, and 6 weeks into treatment. Median blood clonality was roughly 0.074, with 75,000 to 90,000 unique TCRs. Prior exposure to chemotherapy in patients amounted to 0 to 3 regimens received.

Here immunoSEQ multiplex PCR was the method, and the copy in TCRdb shows in-frame clones only, minus some. Among about 43,000 clones listed, roughly 91% were seen once. This CDR3 region has 16 residues. Germline trimming cut 3 bases from V and 3 bases from J; bases unmatched to any gene: 7. In germline, CDR1 is SNHLY, CDR2 FYNNEI. This sample comprised PBMCs, obtained around atezolizumab (anti-PD-L1) treatment. This clonotype was sampled from a woman aged 60-75 years with urothelial cancer. The genes are TRBV2 and TRBJ2-2; TRBD1 matches 7 bases. The DNA of the CDR3 is TGTGCCAGCAGTGAGACGTACACAGGGGACACCGGGGAGCTGTTTTTT. It is translated as CASSETYTGDTGELFF. The complete variable domain, with remaining parts taken from reference TRBV2 and TRBJ2-2, reads EPEVTQTPSHQVTQMGQEVILRCVPISNHLYFYWYRQILGQKVEFLVSFYNNEISEKSEIFDDQFSVERPDGSNFTLKIRSTKLEDSAMYFCASSETYTGDTGELFFGEGSRLTVL.